This record looks at one T cell receptor (beta chain) sequence and its context. The sample is drawn from a study of blood T cell repertoires in COVID-19. Study overall: The study drew acute and convalescent COVID-19 samples from the United States, Italy and Spain. Sources were T cells, B-cell-depleted T cells, or PBMCs; the material itself was cDNA or gDNA.

As handled by the study authors: Nucleated cell counts were estimated from reference gene primer amplification. The table came from immunoSEQ multiplex PCR; TCRdb's copy has only in-frame clones and leaves some out. Clone size and the V and J calls come from that table; the DNA yielded D and trimming. This sample carries some 260,000 clones, roughly 84% of them seen once, and the ten largest clones take around 4.1%. What was sequenced was peripheral blood. This receptor was taken from a woman aged 40 to 50 with active or convalescent COVID-19.

This CDR3 reads CASSPDGQKHQPQHF. The CDR3 nucleotides read TGTGCCAGCTCACCCGACGGACAGAAACATCAGCCCCAGCATTTT. The rearrangement links TRBV18 to TRBJ1-5; D possibly corresponds to TRBD1 (6 bases). The V and J ends lost 3 bases and 5 bases respectively, with 14 bases between them. CDR1 and CDR2 from the germline V gene are KGHSH and LQKENI. The CDR3 sequence is 15 residues long.